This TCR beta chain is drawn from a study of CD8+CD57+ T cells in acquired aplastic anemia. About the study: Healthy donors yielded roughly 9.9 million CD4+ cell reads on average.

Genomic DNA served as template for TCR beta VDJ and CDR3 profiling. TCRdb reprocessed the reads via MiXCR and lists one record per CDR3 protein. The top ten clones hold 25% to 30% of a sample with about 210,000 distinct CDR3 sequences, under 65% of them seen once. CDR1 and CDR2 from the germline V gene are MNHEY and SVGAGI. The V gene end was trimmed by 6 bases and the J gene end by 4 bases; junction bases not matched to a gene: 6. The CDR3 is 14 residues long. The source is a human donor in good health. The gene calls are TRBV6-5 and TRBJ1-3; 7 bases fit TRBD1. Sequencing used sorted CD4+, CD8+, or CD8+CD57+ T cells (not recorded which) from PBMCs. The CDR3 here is CASRSTGNGNTIYF. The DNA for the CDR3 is TGTGCCAGCAGATCGACAGGGAACGGAAACACCATATATTTT.